These 15 T cell receptor beta chains came from one sample sequenced in a study of neoadjuvant anti-PD-1 for oral cavity cancer. The table came from immunoSEQ multiplex PCR; TCRdb's copy has only in-frame clones and leaves some out. The sample holds about 15,000 clones, roughly two fifths seen once. Specified time point: after neoadjuvant nivolumab, at surgical resection. The specimen was tumor tissue, collected after nivolumab (anti-PD-1) treatment. The receptor set was obtained from a person between 40 and 85 years old with oral cavity squamous cell carcinoma.

Details on this clone: The same CDR3 also results from other DNA sequences found in this sample. Here the CDR3 reads CASSPQGLGEAFF. The CDR3 region has the DNA TGTGCCAGCTCACCACAGGGGCTGGGCGAAGCTTTCTTT. The gene calls are TRBV18 and TRBJ1-1, with D maybe TRBD1 (5 bases). The V gene's germline CDR1 is KGHSH and CDR2 LQKENI. This CDR3 is built from 13 residues. Deletions cut 1 base from V and 8 bases from J, with 11 bases between.

Within the sample, this clone is medium-sized. The chain carries TRBV5-1 and TRBJ2-5, with 11 bases lining up with TRBD2. This CDR3 comprises 15 residues. The trim removed 1 base at V and 5 bases at J, leaving 4 bases unmatched. Germline CDR1 is SGHRS and CDR2 is YFSETQ. The CDR3 region is CASSLLAGGPETQYF. The CDR3 nucleotides read TGCGCCAGCAGCTTGTTAGCGGGGGGGCCGGAGACCCAGTACTTC.

The V and J genes are TRBV6-6 and TRBJ2-1; 13 bases align to TRBD2. The CDR3 length is 15 residues. V gave up 2 bases and J gave up 13 bases; unmatched junction bases: 8. Germline V CDR1 and CDR2: MNHNY, SVGAGI (reference sequence). CDR3 region: CASSYTGLAGAPQFF. The DNA of the CDR3 is TGTGCCAGCAGTTACACAGGACTAGCGGGGGCCCCACAGTTCTTC.

This CDR3 is CASSGDSNEAFF. Here the CDR3 DNA reads TGTGCCAGCAGCGGGGACAGCAATGAAGCTTTCTTT. V is TRBV7-9 and J is TRBJ1-1, with 7 bases aligning to TRBD1. The CDR3 consists of 12 residues. V lost 5 bases to trimming and J lost 7 bases; unmatched junction nucleotides: 4. Looked up from germline, CDR1 is SEHNR and CDR2 is FQNEAQ (reference sequence).

The chain has TRBV10-2 and TRBJ2-1; the D gene is possibly TRBD1 (6 bases). The CDR3 is made up of 17 amino acids. Per the germline V gene, CDR1 is WSHSY and CDR2 is SAAADI. V was cut by 0 bases and J by 0 bases, with 12 bases left in between. CDR3 amino acids: CASSESIQGSSYNEQFF. DNA for the CDR3: TGCGCCAGCAGTGAGTCGATTCAGGGGAGCTCCTACAATGAGCAGTTCTTC.

This clone turned up a few times. The rearrangement links TRBV7-9 to TRBJ2-1; D is possibly TRBD2 (5 bases). Germline loops: CDR1 SEHNR, CDR2 FQNEAQ (reference sequence). This CDR3 region has 16 residues. V lost 8 bases and J lost 5, with 22 bases in between. CDR3 nucleotide sequence: TGTGCCAGCCCCCGGACGGCGGGTTTCGGGGACAATGAGCAGTTCTTC. Its translation: CASPRTAGFGDNEQFF.

V and J are TRBV10-2 and TRBJ2-2; tentatively, D is TRBD1 (6 bases). Looked up from germline, CDR1 is WSHSY and CDR2 is SAAADI. Deletions cut 6 bases from V and 6 bases from J, with 8 bases between. The CDR3 extends over 12 amino acids. The CDR3 sequence is CASSRGPGELFF. The DNA for the CDR3 is TGCGCCAGCAGCAGGGGACCCGGGGAGCTGTTTTTT.

V and J are TRBV5-1 and TRBJ1-1, with a tentative D call TRBD1 (5 bases). Trimming removed 4 bases from V and 10 bases from J, with 17 bases in between. The CDR3 totals 13 residues. The germline CDR1 and CDR2 sequences are SGHRS and YFSETQ. For the CDR3, the DNA is TGCGCCAGCAGCCCAGAAATGCAGGGATTAGCTTTCTTT. It yields the protein CASSPEMQGLAFF.

The chain recombines TRBV7-9 with TRBJ1-1; D not resolved. CDR1 and CDR2 (germline): SEHNR, FQNEAQ (reference sequence). The V gene lost 6 bases and the J gene lost 0 bases, with 5 bases spanning the gap. This CDR3 is built from 12 residues. The CDR3 is CASSYLNTEAFF. The CDR3 bases are TGTGCCAGCAGTTATTTGAACACTGAAGCTTTCTTT.

This clone was detected only a few times. The rearrangement uses TRBV30 and TRBJ2-1; the D gene is possibly TRBD1 (5 bases). In germline, CDR1 is GTSNPN, CDR2 SVGIG (reference sequence). Trimming left V 4 bases short and J 10 bases short, with 23 bases between. CDR3 length: 15 amino acids. CDR3 protein: CAWTLGVSIGNEQFF. For the CDR3, the DNA is TGTGCCTGGACTCTAGGGGTATCGATAGGGAACGAGCAGTTCTTC.

In its sample, this clone is medium-sized. V usage is TRBV6-1 and J usage is TRBJ1-6; TRBD1 is a possible D gene (5 bases). Germline V CDR1 and CDR2: MNHNS, SASEGT. V lost 3 bases and J lost 7, with 7 bases in between. This CDR3 region has 13 residues. CDR3 residues: CASSDRENSPLHF. The CDR3 region has the DNA TGTGCCAGCAGTGACAGGGAAAATTCACCCCTCCACTTT.

Only a few counts were recorded for this clone. The chain joins TRBV19 to TRBJ1-5; no clear D. The CDR3 spans 13 residues. Trimming took 3 bases from V and 7 from J, leaving 10 bases between them. Germline values: CDR1 LNHDA, CDR2 SQIVND (reference sequence). The CDR3 loop is CASSIPSEQPQHF. As DNA, the CDR3 is TGTGCCAGTAGTATCCCTTCGGAGCAGCCCCAGCATTTT. The full variable domain, with the rest looked up from reference TRBV19 and TRBJ1-5, is DGGITQSPKYLFRKEGQNVTLSCEQNLNHDAMYWYRQDPGQGLRLIYYSQIVNDFQKGDIAEGYSVSREKKESFPLTVTSAQKNPTAFYLCASSIPSEQPQHFGDGTRLSIL.

This clone was picked up a small number of times. The chain couples TRBV27 to TRBJ1-5, with a weak D call TRBD1 (6 bases). CDR3 size: 14 residues. The germline V gene encodes CDR1 MNHEY and CDR2 SMNVEV (reference sequence). V lost 5 bases to trimming and J lost 4 bases, with 12 bases between them. The CDR3 loop reads CASSEAQGNQPQHF. DNA of the CDR3: TGTGCCAGCAGTGAGGCACAGGGTAATCAGCCCCAGCATTTT.

In its sample, this clone was seen many times. The genes are TRBV4-3 and TRBJ1-1; no clear D. The CDR3 covers 15 residues. V was clipped by 0 bases and J by 6 bases, with 14 bases between them. The germline V gene has CDR1 LGHNA and CDR2 YSLEER. The CDR3 DNA sequence: TGCGCCAGCAGCCAAGAATACAGCCCCATGGCTGAAGCTTTCTTT. Translation gives CASSQEYSPMAEAFF.

By sample share, this clone is medium-sized. The chain joins TRBV9 to TRBJ1-2; possibly TRBD1 for D (5 bases). V lost 6 bases to trimming and J lost 3 bases, with 15 bases between them. The CDR3 loop spans 14 amino acids. Germline-derived CDR1 and CDR2 are SGDLS and YYNGEE. This chain's CDR3 is CASTPGAQDYGYTF. The CDR3 region has the DNA TGTGCCAGCACCCCGGGAGCACAGGACTATGGCTACACCTTC.